These 19 T cell receptor beta chains came from one sample sequenced in a study of identical twins. TCRdb fed the 5' RACE reads into MiXCR, producing one record per CDR3 protein. The table includes roughly 260,000 distinct CDR3 sequences, over 11% detected once. The sequencing sample was made of memory (CD45RO+) T cells sorted from blood. The receptors were gathered from a young woman in good health.

This rearrangement joins TRBV7-9 to TRBJ2-3; D may be TRBD2 (6 bases). This CDR3 is built from 14 residues. V was pared by 6 bases and J by 0 bases, with 10 bases between. Looked up from germline, CDR1 is SEHNR and CDR2 is FQNEAQ (reference sequence). The CDR3 nucleotides are TGTGCCAGCAGGGCGGGGCAGAGCACAGATACGCAGTATTTT. This encodes CASRAGQSTDTQYF. Filled out from reference TRBV7-9 and TRBJ2-3, the complete variable domain reads DTGVSQNPRHKITKRGQNVTFRCDPISEHNRLYWYRQTLGQGPEFLTYFQNEAQLEKSRLLSDRFSAERPKGSFSTLEIQRTEQGDSAMYLCASRAGQSTDTQYFGPGTRLTVL.

The J gene is TRBJ1-1, the V gene TRBV10-3; 8 bases line up with TRBD1. With 11 bases clipped from V and 5 bases from J, the junction kept 4 bases outside the gene matches. The CDR3 is made up of 11 amino acids. Germline loops: CDR1 ENHRY, CDR2 SYGVKD. The CDR3 DNA follows: TGTGCCGTTAACAGGGGGACTGAAGCTTTCTTT. Translated: CAVNRGTEAFF.

J is TRBJ1-5 and V is TRBV12-3 or TRBV12-4, with 7 bases matching TRBD1. The V and J ends lost 6 bases and 0 bases, in that order; junction bases with no gene match: 5. The CDR3 covers 15 residues. The CDR3: CASSQQGNSNQPQHF. CDR3 nucleotide sequence: TGTGCCAGCAGCCAACAGGGGAATAGCAATCAGCCCCAGCATTTT.

This clonotype was observed a few times. V gene TRBV5-6 combines with J gene TRBJ2-1; D is unclear. The CDR3 is 12 residues long. Trimming took 1 base from V and 3 from J, leaving 2 bases between them. Germline CDR1 and CDR2: SGHDT and YYEEEE. The CDR3 region is CASSLHYNEQFF. Here the CDR3 DNA reads TGTGCCAGCAGCTTGCACTACAATGAGCAGTTCTTC. Full variable domain (remainder filled in from reference TRBV5-6 and TRBJ2-1): DAGVTQSPTHLIKTRGQQVTLRCSPKSGHDTVSWYQQALGQGPQFIFQYYEEEERQRGNFPDRFSGHQFPNYSSELNVNALLLGDSALYLCASSLHYNEQFFGPGTRLTVL.

This clonotype was seen ten or more times. The V call is TRBV7-2, the J call TRBJ2-7; 9 positions match TRBD1. Germline V gives CDR1 SGHTA, CDR2 FQGNSA. J gave up 2 bases and V 6 bases, and 2 bases lay outside the gene matches. This CDR3 is built from 13 residues. The CDR3 sequence is CASSRQGAYEQYF. The CDR3 bases are TGTGCCAGCAGTAGACAGGGGGCCTACGAGCAGTACTTC.

This clonotype has just one count. A much larger clone sits a single nucleotide away, making a read error possible. The chain joins TRBV6-1 to TRBJ2-2; weak D call: TRBD1 (6 bases). The CDR3 loop spans 16 amino acids. Germline V lookup: CDR1 MNHNS, CDR2 SASEGT. V was pared by 6 bases and J by 4 bases, with 18 bases between. CDR3 sequence reads: CASSLNFGTITGELFF. CDR3 bases: TGTGCCAGCAGCCTCAATTTCGGGACAATCACCGGGGAGCTGTTTTTT.

There are a few counts of this clonotype. The chain carries TRBV20-1 and TRBJ1-1; no clear D. The CDR3 covers 13 residues. The ends were cut back, 6 bases at V and 6 bases at J, with 17 bases in the middle. The V gene's germline CDR1 is DFQATT and CDR2 SNEGSKA (reference sequence). The CDR3 spells CSAKEALRAEAFF. Here the CDR3 DNA reads TGCAGTGCCAAGGAAGCGTTGAGGGCTGAAGCTTTCTTT.

The rearrangement links TRBV5-1 to TRBJ2-3; unclear D gene. Germline V gene lookup returns CDR1 SGHRS and CDR2 YFSETQ. This CDR3 region has 11 residues. Trimming removed 5 bases from V and 5 bases from J, with 6 bases in between. CDR3 loop: CASRQQDTQYF. Written as DNA, the CDR3 is TGCGCCAGCAGACAGCAAGATACGCAGTATTTT.

The chain employs TRBV27 and TRBJ1-1; D is unclear. CDR1 is MNHEY, CDR2 SMNVEV, per germline (reference sequence). The V and J ends lost 5 bases and 11 bases respectively, with 18 bases between them. There are 13 residues in the CDR3. CDR3 DNA: TGTGCCAGCAGTCCCAGGTTGGACGAGGCGGCTTTCTTT. Its protein product is CASSPRLDEAAFF.

This clonotype was counted a few times. The chain links TRBV15 to TRBJ2-3; tentative D call: TRBD2 (5 bases). The CDR3 extends over 17 amino acids. V was cut by 0 bases and J by 2 bases, with 15 bases left in between. Germline CDR1 and CDR2: LNHNV and YYDKDF (reference sequence). The CDR3 here is CATSRERSGYPTDTQYF. The CDR3 DNA is TGTGCCACCAGCAGAGAACGAAGCGGATACCCCACAGATACGCAGTATTTT.

The chain links TRBV7-8 to TRBJ2-1; 13 nucleotides match TRBD2. The V gene's germline CDR1 is SGHVS and CDR2 FQNEAQ. Trimming cost V 2 bases and J 6 bases; bases outside gene matches: 4. This CDR3 region has 16 residues. The CDR3 DNA reads as TGTGCCAGCAGCTTATTTACTAGCGGGAGGGCCAATGAGCAGTTCTTC. Its translation is CASSLFTSGRANEQFF. The full variable domain, in which reference TRBV7-8 and TRBJ2-1 provide the parts outside the CDR3, is GAGVSQSPRYKVAKRGQDVALRCDPISGHVSLFWYQQALGQGPEFLTYFQNEAQLDKSGLPSDRFFAERPEGSVSTLKIQRTQQEDSAVYLCASSLFTSGRANEQFFGPGTRLTVL.

The chain has TRBV2 and TRBJ2-7; 14 bases are a match to TRBD2. This CDR3 has 14 amino acids. J was trimmed by 4 bases and V by 9 bases; bases with no gene match: 5. In germline, CDR1 is SNHLY, CDR2 FYNNEI. CDR3 sequence reads: CASRRTSGGYEQYF. The CDR3 DNA follows: TGTGCCAGTAGAAGGACTAGCGGGGGGTACGAGCAGTACTTC.

This clonotype has more than one count but fewer than ten. The J gene is TRBJ1-4, the V gene TRBV2, with TRBD1 matching 8 bases. CDR3 length: 14 residues. Trimming cost V 8 bases and J 8 bases; bases outside gene matches: 10. Germline V gives CDR1 SNHLY, CDR2 FYNNEI. The DNA for the CDR3 is TGTGCCAGCCAGACCGGGACAGGAAGGGAAAAACTGTTTTTT. As protein: CASQTGTGREKLFF.

This clonotype came up a few times. The chain recombines TRBV3-1 with TRBJ2-7, with a possible D match to TRBD2 (5 bases). Germline V gene sequence: CDR1 LGHDT, CDR2 YNNKEL (reference sequence). Between the trimmed V and J ends, which lost 3 bases and 1 base, there was a span of 10 bases. This CDR3 region has 14 residues. This CDR3 is CASSHGKRSYEQYF. The CDR3 bases are TGTGCCAGCAGCCACGGCAAGCGGTCCTACGAGCAGTACTTC.

This clonotype has just a few counts. The rearrangement uses TRBV18 and TRBJ2-4; weak D call: TRBD2 (6 bases). The CDR3 contains 14 residues. The germline gives CDR1 KGHSH, CDR2 LQKENI. Trimming cost V 1 base and J 6 bases, with 10 bases left between them. The CDR3 sequence: CASSPLKLANIQYF. The CDR3 coding sequence is TGTGCCAGCTCACCACTCAAACTAGCAAACATTCAGTACTTC.

This clonotype was counted only a few times. The rearrangement uses TRBV30 and TRBJ1-4, with unresolved D. Germline V gives CDR1 GTSNPN, CDR2 SVGIG (reference sequence). Trimming took off 2 bases at V and 7 bases at J, with 8 bases between the two ends. The CDR3 has 12 amino acids. The CDR3: CAWSSYGEKLFF. The CDR3 DNA reads TGTGCCTGGAGTTCGTATGGTGAAAAACTGTTTTTT.

The table lists this clonotype with a few counts. V is TRBV20-1 and J is TRBJ1-4; D remains unclear. The CDR3 runs to 12 residues. Germline V gene sequence: CDR1 DFQATT, CDR2 SNEGSKA (reference sequence). The CDR3 loop reads CSVQRLNEKLFF. The CDR3 DNA sequence: TGCAGCGTCCAGAGGCTTAATGAAAAACTGTTTTTT.

This clonotype has a handful of counts. This rearrangement joins TRBV5-5 to TRBJ2-7; D gene unclear. CDR1 and CDR2 (germline): SGHKS, YYEKEE (reference sequence). The V end lost 6 bases, the J end lost 3 bases, and 22 bases lay between the germline ends. The CDR3 extends over 16 amino acids. CDR3 residues: CASTLGTSFNDYEQYF. CDR3 bases: TGTGCCAGCACCCTTGGAACTTCCTTTAATGACTACGAGCAGTACTTC.

This clonotype was seen repeatedly, ten times or more. This CDR3 reads CASSLPQQGGTEAFF. In DNA form, the CDR3 reads TGTGCCAGCAGCCTACCCCAACAGGGAGGAACTGAAGCTTTCTTT. The chain employs TRBV5-6 and TRBJ1-1; a weak D match, TRBD1 (6 bases). In germline, CDR1 is SGHDT, CDR2 YYEEEE. Trimming shortened V by 4 bases and J by 5 bases, and 18 bases separated the two germline ends. This CDR3 contains 15 residues.